This T cell receptor (beta chain) was obtained from a study of T-cell reconstitution after alpha-beta-depleted transplantation in children. Comments on this clonotype: What it binds is unknown.

The junction had 11 bases not matched to a gene; V was cut back by 5 bases and J by 6 bases. Germline CDR1 is MNHEY and CDR2 is SVGEGT. The CDR3 is 16 amino acids. Unique molecular identifiers were used to barcode this TCRbeta library. TCRdb called the PCR reads again in MiXCR, with one record for every CDR3 protein. The sample has about a million distinct CDR3 sequences, less than 30% seen once. Study results and caveats: The origin of alpha-beta T cells about two months after transplant was reportedly several hundred expanded graft clones. One year post-transplant, T-cell counts and diversity were largely derived from T cells produced anew.

The source material was PBMCs, mostly from graft donor cells, sampled 360 days after TCRalphabeta/CD19-depleted stem cell transplant. The rearrangement links TRBV6-2 or TRBV6-3 to TRBJ2-2, with 8 positions matching TRBD2. The sequence derives from a boy under two years old who had a stem cell transplant for SCID, so the T cells may come from the graft donor. This CDR3 is CASSLSGAIPSGELFF. The CDR3 nucleotides are TGTGCCAGCAGTCTTAGCGGGGCTATCCCGTCCGGGGAGCTGTTTTTT.